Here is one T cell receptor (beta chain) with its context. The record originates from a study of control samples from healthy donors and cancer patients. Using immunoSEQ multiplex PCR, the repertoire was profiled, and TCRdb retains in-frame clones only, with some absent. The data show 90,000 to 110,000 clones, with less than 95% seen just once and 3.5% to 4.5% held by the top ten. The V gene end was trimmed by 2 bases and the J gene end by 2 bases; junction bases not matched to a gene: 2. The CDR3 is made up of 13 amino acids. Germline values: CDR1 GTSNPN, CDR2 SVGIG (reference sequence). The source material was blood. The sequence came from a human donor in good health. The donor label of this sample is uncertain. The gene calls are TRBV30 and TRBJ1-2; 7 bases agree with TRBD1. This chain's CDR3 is CAWSTQGNYGYTF. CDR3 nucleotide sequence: TGTGCCTGGAGTACACAGGGGAACTATGGCTACACCTTC.